Below, 15 T cell receptor beta chains from the same sample are listed, as sequenced in a study of T cells after yellow fever vaccination. MiXCR, run by TCRdb on the 5' RACE reads, gives a single entry per CDR3 protein. Here the sample spans about 260,000 distinct CDR3 sequences, roughly 4.8% being singletons. The starting material was CD4+ T cells sorted from PBMCs, obtained on the day of the yellow fever booster vaccination. The receptors come from a man younger than 30 who received the YFV17D yellow fever vaccine.

In this sample, this clonotype turned up a few times. This rearrangement joins TRBV6-5 to TRBJ1-2; 7 bases are a match to TRBD1. The germline gives CDR1 MNHEY, CDR2 SVGAGI. The V gene end was trimmed by 6 bases and the J gene end by 4 bases; junction bases not matched to a gene: 8. The CDR3 consists of 14 residues. CDR3 amino acids: CASSRDRAFYGYTF. The DNA for the CDR3 is TGTGCCAGCAGCCGCGACAGGGCGTTCTATGGCTACACCTTC.

The chain couples TRBV25-1 to TRBJ1-4; a weak D match, TRBD1 (6 bases). The CDR3 spans 17 residues. Per germline, CDR1 MGHDK and CDR2 SYGVNS. The V and J ends lost 4 bases and 5 bases respectively, with 20 bases between them. The chain's CDR3 is CASSGPPVGGPNEKLFF. In DNA, the CDR3 is TGTGCCAGCAGTGGGCCCCCCGTGGGGGGGCCCAATGAAAAACTGTTTTTT.

The chain combines TRBV27 with TRBJ2-3; tentatively, D is TRBD2 (7 bases). This CDR3 is built from 15 residues. The V end was cut by 2 bases, the J end by 5 bases, with 14 bases between. Germline V gene lookup returns CDR1 MNHEY and CDR2 SMNVEV (reference sequence). This CDR3 reads CASSLGGGAQDTQYF. Here the CDR3 DNA reads TGTGCCAGCAGTTTAGGAGGGGGGGCCCAAGATACGCAGTATTTT.

V is TRBV29-1 and J is TRBJ1-5; D ambiguous. CDR3 length equals 11 residues. CDR1 SQVTM and CDR2 ANQGSEA come from the germline V gene. This chain's CDR3 is CSVSFNQPQHF. The CDR3 nucleotides read TGCAGTGTGTCATTCAATCAGCCCCAGCATTTT.

This clonotype was detected many times. The chain recombines TRBV7-2 with TRBJ1-5; D gene ambiguous. Germline lookup yields CDR1 SGHTA and CDR2 FQGNSA. V was cut by 3 bases and J by 0 bases, with 12 bases left in between. This CDR3 is built from 16 residues. The CDR3 loop reads CASSFLGTVSNQPQHF. The CDR3 coding sequence is TGTGCCAGCAGCTTTCTGGGAACAGTTAGCAATCAGCCCCAGCATTTT.

This clonotype was recorded at least ten times. This chain connects TRBV5-1 to TRBJ2-5, with D tentatively TRBD2 (6 bases). The V end lost 1 base, the J end lost 4 bases, and 11 bases lay between the germline ends. From germline, CDR1 is SGHRS and CDR2 YFSETQ. The CDR3 extends over 14 amino acids. CDR3 region: CASSLKLGGETQYF. The CDR3 region has the DNA TGCGCCAGCAGCTTGAAGCTGGGGGGAGAGACCCAGTACTTC.

The rearrangement uses TRBV10-3 and TRBJ2-3, with D tentatively TRBD1 (5 bases). The CDR3 runs 14 residues. V was pared by 6 bases and J by 3 bases, with 13 bases between. Germline CDR1 is ENHRY and CDR2 is SYGVKD. The CDR3 sequence: CAIRDLQGTDTQYF. The CDR3 DNA follows: TGTGCCATCAGAGATCTCCAGGGAACAGATACGCAGTATTTT.

Ten or more counts support this clonotype. This chain uses TRBV7-8 with TRBJ2-3, with D perhaps TRBD1 (5 bases). Trimming shortened V by 4 bases and J by 0 bases, and 11 bases separated the two germline ends. Germline V gene data show CDR1 as SGHVS and CDR2 as FQNEAQ. This CDR3 spans 15 amino acids. Written as DNA, the CDR3 is TGTGCCAGCAGCTACAGACAGCCGAGCACAGATACGCAGTATTTT. This codes for CASSYRQPSTDTQYF.

In this sample, this clonotype turned up many times. The chain is built from TRBV27 and TRBJ2-6; weak D call: TRBD1 (6 bases). V gave up 7 bases and J gave up 0 bases, with 10 bases separating them. There are 15 residues in the CDR3. Germline lookup yields CDR1 MNHEY and CDR2 SMNVEV (reference sequence). The CDR3 nucleotides read TGTGCCAGCAAGGGGGAGTCCTCTGGGGCCAACGTCCTGACTTTC. This codes for CASKGESSGANVLTF. The entire variable domain, with the rest obtained from reference TRBV27 and TRBJ2-6, is as follows: EAQVTQNPRYLITVTGKKLTVTCSQNMNHEYMSWYRQDPGLGLRQIYYSMNVEVTDKGDVPEGYKVSRKEKRNFPLILESPSPNQTSLYFCASKGESSGANVLTFGAGSRLTVL.

The CDR3 nucleotides are TGCGCCAGCAGAAGTTGGGGGGAAGAGACCCAGTACTTC. Residues: CASRSWGEETQYF. The J gene is TRBJ2-5, the V gene TRBV5-1; D is perhaps TRBD2 (6 bases). CDR1 SGHRS and CDR2 YFSETQ come from the germline V gene. The CDR3 runs to 13 residues. V was trimmed by 5 bases and J by 3 bases, leaving 11 bases between them.

This clonotype occurred a few times. The chain couples TRBV14 to TRBJ2-3; D not certain. The CDR3 runs 12 residues. V was clipped by 3 bases and J by 6 bases, with 7 bases between them. Germline loops: CDR1 SGHDN, CDR2 FVKESK. CDR3 sequence (DNA): TGTGCCAGCAGCCAGGGATACGATACGCAGTATTTT. Its protein is CASSQGYDTQYF.

The J gene is TRBJ1-1, the V gene TRBV7-2; no clear D gene. V gave up 6 bases and J gave up 0 bases, with 14 bases separating them. Germline values: CDR1 SGHTA, CDR2 FQGNSA. This CDR3 region has 15 residues. The chain's CDR3 is CASSLGSVMNTEAFF. In nucleotides, the CDR3 is TGTGCCAGCAGTCTCGGATCGGTTATGAACACTGAAGCTTTCTTT.

This clonotype has ten or more counts. V usage is TRBV12-3 or TRBV12-4 and J usage is TRBJ2-3, with TRBD2 matching over 7 bases. The length of the CDR3 is 13 residues. V gave up 5 bases and J gave up 8 bases; unmatched junction bases: 7. DNA of the CDR3: TGTGCCAGCAGTGGGGGGGGGACCGGTACGCAGTATTTT. It codes for CASSGGGTGTQYF.

This clonotype has just a few counts. J is TRBJ1-2 and V is TRBV29-1, with D possibly being TRBD1 (6 bases). V dropped 7 bases and J dropped 3 bases, with 27 bases sitting between them. CDR3 length: 17 residues. Germline-derived CDR1 and CDR2 are SQVTM and ANQGSEA. The CDR3 bases are TGCAGCGCCCGAGGACCGGCGCAGGACAGCCTCCACTATGGCTACACCTTC. This sequence encodes CSARGPAQDSLHYGYTF. The full variable domain, completed using reference TRBV29-1 and TRBJ1-2, is SAVISQKPSRDICQRGTSLTIQCQVDSQVTMMFWYRQQPGQSLTLIATANQGSEATYESGFVIDKFPISRPNLTFSTLTVSNMSPEDSSIYLCSARGPAQDSLHYGYTFGSGTRLTVV.

The chain couples TRBV5-1 to TRBJ2-2; 7 nucleotides align to TRBD1. V dropped 4 bases and J dropped 1; count of bases not matched to a gene: 7. Germline values: CDR1 SGHRS, CDR2 YFSETQ. The CDR3 is 16 residues long. In DNA form, the CDR3 reads TGCGCCAGCAGCCTAGGGGGCATTCGGAACACCGGGGAGCTGTTTTTT. Translation: CASSLGGIRNTGELFF.